The source of this T cell receptor beta chain is a study of human T cells and chemical hapten exposure. Study-wide results and caveats: No change in TCRs above 1 in 1000 frequency was produced by DPC sensitization. The donors suffered from alopecia, so their immune response may not match that of healthy people.

Germline V gene lookup returns CDR1 SEHNR and CDR2 FQNEAQ (reference sequence). V shed 7 bases, J shed 6 bases, and the junction held 2 bases outside the gene matches. The CDR3 has 11 amino acids. There are a few counts of this clonotype. Its antigen is still unknown. Individual cDNA molecules in this library carried unique molecular identifiers. TCRdb analysed the RACE reads with MiXCR anew, one entry per CDR3 protein. The sample consists of roughly 380,000 distinct CDR3 sequences, about 4.4% of them appearing once. Time point meaning: patch test 1, 2 weeks after DPC sensitization. Treatment described: therapeutic diphenylcyclopropenone sensitization with weekly scalp DPC.

The gene calls are TRBV7-9 and TRBJ1-1, with 7 bases that match TRBD1. Sequencing was performed on whole blood, taken in connection with sensitization to the hapten diphenylcyclopropenone (DPC). This sequence was found in a woman in her fifties or sixties with alopecia areata. Some clones in this sample may be carry-over from other donors' samples. CDR3 region: CASNRGPEAFF. The CDR3, as DNA: TGTGCCAGCAACAGGGGACCTGAAGCTTTCTTT.